This T cell receptor (beta chain) is drawn from a study of T cell responses to AZD1222 COVID-19 vaccine (dated by TCRdb to about 2021). At the level of the whole study: TCR sequencing was performed for 233 trial participants, of whom some 200 were given two doses of AZD1222 and 26 were given two doses of MenACWY control vaccine. Trial participants were enrolled by age into 18-55, 56-69 and 70-plus year subgroups, with around 140, 26 and 57 TCR-sequenced participants respectively. Broad study findings and their caveats: No day 14 peak-response samples were available, so repertoires were characterized only after the peak T cell response. Spike-specific TCR breadth and depth rose significantly after two AZD1222 doses compared with day 0 and with MenACWY recipients. CD4 TCRs associated with the vaccine covered the entire spike protein, and the dominant responses were in regions 160-218 and 743-854. Conclusions about previously exposed vaccinees are limited, since just five to seven AZD1222 recipients were seropositive for SARS-CoV-2 at baseline. In the small 56-69-year group, the increase in depth fell short of significance, most likely because of low power. Participants were mostly white British and included more females than males, and it was suggested by the authors that clonal diversity may have been underestimated. Reportedly, almost half of the unique spike-specific TCRs recognized epitopes lying outside the regions that are mutated in the B.1.351 and B.1.1.7 variants.

The sample's time point label, decoded: about 28 days (+/-7) after the second vaccine dose. AZD1222 recipients whose second dose came at about 4 weeks and those whose second dose came at about 12 weeks were combined into one group, since spike-specific TCR depth and breadth did not differ between the two schedules. The vaccinee samples were drawn from two UK trials, COV001 and COV002, one of which was a single-blind randomized controlled phase 2/3 trial testing AZD1222 (ChAdOx1 nCoV-19) in healthy adults. For TCRbeta chain sequencing, PBMC samples from trial participants were taken at day 0 and at day 28 after the second dose. Including the terminal cysteine and phenylalanine, the CDR3 comprises 15 residues. Only the CDR3 portion is preserved as DNA: 45 bases, with reading frame beginning at the first base. V is pruned by 4 bases and J by 3 bases, leaving 6 bases of the junction without a gene match. According to the germline V gene, CDR1 reads SGHRS and CDR2 reads YFSETQ.

In regard to this clone: Which antigen it targets is not known. No much larger clone is present one base from it, and per-base qualities are unavailable.

The CDR3 regions of human TCRbeta chains were analyzed by immunosequencing. In the paper's pipeline: Repertoire TCRs were checked for matches against a reference library of SARS-CoV-2-specific TCRs that had been generated using the MIRA antigen-specificity platform. Breadth was defined as the fraction of unique TCRs that were SARS-CoV-2-associated. Depth was defined as the fraction of total T cells that were SARS-CoV-2-associated. Each spike-specific TCR was assigned to its reactive spike region and to a CD4 or CD8 class using the MIRA data. Log10-transformed breadth and depth values were compared by one-way ANOVA with Sidak's multiple comparisons tests. The table was pulled from immuneACCESS by TCRdb, which kept in-frame rearrangements only. Such tables lose some clones; where checked, under half of the loss comes from unresolved V genes, and the rest has no known cause. That table is the source of V, J and clone size, and D and trimming were worked out from the DNA. Within this sample are approximately 140,000 clones, with approximately 90% of them counted one time only. In total, the top ten clones hold 3% to 3.5% of the sample.

The V gene is TRBV5-1 and the J gene is TRBJ2-7; the central 11 bases match TRBD1. The sequencing used peripheral blood, collected 28 days after the second AZD1222 dose. The clonotype was recovered from an adult who received the AZD1222 COVID-19 vaccine. CDR3 sequence: CASSLGQGGNYEQYF. In nucleotides, the sequence is TGCGCCAGCAGCCTGGGACAGGGGGGGAACTACGAGCAGTACTTC.